These 18 T cell receptor beta chains originate from one sample sequenced in a study of cytomegalovirus exposure and HLA in healthy donors. With 60 Vbeta and 13 Jbeta primers, the PCR was carried out. This table comes from immunoSEQ multiplex PCR, and its TCRdb copy is limited to in-frame clones, with some not included. This table lists approximately 140,000 clones. Material: PBMCs. The receptor set was obtained from a young woman in good health and CMV-seronegative.

V usage is TRBV7-3 and J usage is TRBJ2-3; D not resolved. Trimming shortened V by 2 bases and J by 1 base, and 4 bases separated the two germline ends. From germline, CDR1 is SGHTA and CDR2 FQGTGA. CDR3 length: 13 amino acids. The CDR3 protein is CASSLPGTDTQYF. The CDR3 bases are TGTGCCAGCAGCTTACCGGGCACAGATACGCAGTATTTT.

The chain is built from TRBV7-8 and TRBJ2-1; 7 positions match TRBD1. After removal of 0 bases from V and 0 bases from J, the junction contained 8 bases not matched to a gene. This CDR3 is 18 amino acids long. CDR1 is SGHVS, CDR2 FQNEAQ, per germline. This CDR3 is CASSLAYSTGVSYNEQFF. As DNA, the CDR3 is TGTGCCAGCAGCTTAGCATACTCCACAGGGGTCTCCTACAATGAGCAGTTCTTC.

The chain carries TRBV7-9 and TRBJ2-7; the D gene is possibly TRBD1 (5 bases). CDR1 and CDR2 (germline): SEHNR, FQNEAQ (reference sequence). CDR3 length: 14 amino acids. The V end was cut by 4 bases, the J end by 0 bases, with 10 bases between. The CDR3 DNA reads as TGTGCCAGCAGCTCACAGGAGAGCTCCTACGAGCAGTACGTC. It encodes CASSSQESSYEQYV.

The chain employs TRBV7-2 and TRBJ1-2; D is perhaps TRBD1 (5 bases). Germline lookup yields CDR1 SGHTA and CDR2 FQGNSA. This CDR3 has 14 residues. V lost 4 bases and J lost 8, with 17 bases in between. The CDR3, as DNA: TGTGCCAGCAGCTCCTACGCGGGGGAGGGCGGCTACACCTTC. It codes for CASSSYAGEGGYTF.

The chain links TRBV7-2 to TRBJ1-2, with 7 positions matching TRBD1. The CDR3 extends over 15 amino acids. V trimming: 1 base; J trimming: 6 bases; junction bases outside the gene matches: 8. Germline V gene data show CDR1 as SGHTA and CDR2 as FQGNSA. The CDR3 coding sequence is TGTGCCAGCAGCTTAGGATGGACAGGCAGGGATGGCTACACCTTC. Amino acids: CASSLGWTGRDGYTF.

The J gene is TRBJ2-7, the V gene TRBV7-8, with 10 bases that match TRBD1. V dropped 1 base and J dropped 6; count of bases not matched to a gene: 6. There are 15 residues in the CDR3. Germline-derived CDR1 and CDR2 are SGHVS and FQNEAQ. The CDR3 DNA follows: TGTGCCAGCAGCTTAGAAGGGACAGGGGATCGCGAGCAGTACTTC. This codes for CASSLEGTGDREQYF.

The rearrangement uses TRBV18 and TRBJ2-2, with 7 bases lining up with TRBD1. Germline V gene data show CDR1 as KGHSH and CDR2 as LQKENI. The CDR3 consists of 15 residues. The junction had 7 bases not matched to a gene; V was cut back by 3 bases and J by 6 bases. The CDR3 region has the DNA TGTGCCAGCTCACCGCCTACACAGGGGCCCGGGGAGCTGTTTTTT. Translation: CASSPPTQGPGELFF.

Concerning this clone: The junction differs from germline at one of its ends, possibly a read error. The chain joins TRBV7-7 to TRBJ2-5; TRBD2 aligns across 14 bases. CDR1 is SSHAT and CDR2 is FNYEAQ in the germline V gene (reference sequence). This CDR3 is built from 16 residues. The CDR3 loop reads CASSPGLAGGGETQYF. CDR3 DNA sequence: TGTGCTAGCAGCCCCGGACTAGCGGGAGGTGGGGAGACCCAGTACTTC.

The chain recombines TRBV5-1 with TRBJ1-3, with 8 bases fitting TRBD1. The J call is uncertain, as TRBJ2-2 better fits the DNA end. The CDR3 is 17 residues long. In germline, CDR1 is SGHRS, CDR2 YFSETQ. The DNA of the CDR3 is TGCGCCAGCAGCTTAATAACAAGCAGGGGGCTCGGCGGGGAGCTGTTTTTT. Translated, it gives CASSLITSRGLGGELFF.

The chain recombines TRBV5-1 with TRBJ2-3; D ambiguous. This CDR3 has 12 amino acids. CDR1 is SGHRS and CDR2 is YFSETQ in the germline V gene. V was trimmed by 7 bases and J by 6 bases, leaving 12 bases between them. For the CDR3, the DNA is TGCGCCAGCGCTGAGGAATCTGATACGCAGTATTTT. Protein sequence: CASAEESDTQYF.

This rearrangement joins TRBV7-6 to TRBJ1-2, with 7 bases fitting TRBD1. V lost 1 base and J lost 7; bases outside the gene matches: 15. The CDR3 runs to 17 residues. Looked up from germline, CDR1 is SGHVS and CDR2 is FNYEAQ. The CDR3 reads CASSLGSDEGARFGYTF. In DNA, the CDR3 is TGTGCCAGCAGCTTAGGGTCGGATGAGGGGGCGCGTTTTGGCTACACCTTC.

V and J are TRBV27 and TRBJ1-4; TRBD1 matches 7 bases. The CDR3 covers 15 residues. V lost 5 bases, J lost 2 bases, and 5 bases stayed unmatched. Germline V gene lookup returns CDR1 MNHEY and CDR2 SMNVEV (reference sequence). The CDR3: CASSNRQGTNEKLFF. CDR3 nucleotides: TGTGCCAGCAGTAACAGACAGGGTACTAATGAAAAACTGTTTTTT.

The rearrangement uses TRBV4-3 and TRBJ2-3; TRBD1 matches at 9 bases. The germline CDR1 and CDR2 sequences are LGHNA and YSLEER. The CDR3 sequence is 16 residues long. The junction had 6 bases not matched to a gene; V was cut back by 1 base and J by 4 bases. The CDR3 DNA reads as TGCGCCAGCAGCCAAGCCGGGACAGGGTTCCCAGATACGCAGTATTTT. Its protein product is CASSQAGTGFPDTQYF.

V and J are TRBV29-1 and TRBJ1-2, with D possibly matching TRBD1 (5 bases). The V and J ends lost 5 bases and 4 bases respectively, with 11 bases between them. This CDR3 has 12 residues. Germline CDR1 reads SQVTM; CDR2 reads ANQGSEA. CDR3 nucleotide sequence: TGCAGCGTTCTAGGGGTCCCCTATGGCTACACCTTC. Translated: CSVLGVPYGYTF. The variable domain in full, with the rest retrieved from reference TRBV29-1 and TRBJ1-2, is SAVISQKPSRDICQRGTSLTIQCQVDSQVTMMFWYRQQPGQSLTLIATANQGSEATYESGFVIDKFPISRPNLTFSTLTVSNMSPEDSSIYLCSVLGVPYGYTFGSGTRLTVV.

V and J are TRBV30 and TRBJ2-7, with D possibly TRBD2 on 6 matching bases. Between the trimmed V and J ends, which lost 1 base and 6 bases, there was a span of 13 bases. The CDR3 consists of 13 residues. CDR1 is GTSNPN, CDR2 SVGIG, per germline (reference sequence). The CDR3 reads CAWSGYGGGEQYV. Written as DNA, the CDR3 is TGTGCCTGGAGTGGATACGGGGGAGGCGAGCAGTACGTC.

The V gene is TRBV13, the J gene TRBJ2-1, with TRBD1 as a possible D gene (6 bases). Germline CDR1 PRHDT, CDR2 FYEKMQ (reference sequence). The CDR3 is 14 amino acids. V lost 6 bases to trimming and J lost 0 bases, with 9 bases between them. CDR3 protein: CASSDRSSYNEQFF. The CDR3 DNA reads TGTGCCAGCAGTGACAGGAGCTCCTACAATGAGCAGTTCTTC. Based on the CDR3 plus reference TRBV13 and TRBJ2-1, the full variable domain is AAGVIQSPRHLIKEKRETATLKCYPIPRHDTVYWYQQGPGQDPQFLISFYEKMQSDKGSIPDRFSAQQFSDYHSELNMSSLELGDSALYFCASSDRSSYNEQFFGPGTRLTVL.

This rearrangement joins TRBV11-3 to TRBJ1-2; D is undetermined. V shed 5 bases and J shed 0 bases, with 4 bases lying between them. CDR3 length: 12 amino acids. Germline CDR1 and CDR2: SGHNT and YENEEA. The CDR3 spells CASSNTNYGYTF. The CDR3 DNA reads as TGTGCCAGCAGCAACACTAACTATGGCTACACCTTC.

Concerning this clone: The junction does not match germline at one end; this may be a read error. The genes are TRBV6-5 and TRBJ2-7, with 8 bases matching TRBD1. This CDR3 region has 14 residues. Germline V CDR1 and CDR2: MNHEY, SVGAGI. The CDR3 protein is CASTARGRSHEQYF. The CDR3 nucleotides are TGTGCCAGCACCGCCAGGGGGCGCTCCCACGAGCAGTACTTC.